A few counts support the clone carrying this T cell receptor (beta chain). No antigen is known for it. These data come from a study of T cells in localized non-small cell lung cancer. The study's findings and limits: In adjacent lung appeared a median around 62 of the top 100 tumor clones. Heterogeneity cannot be ruled out, as sequencing used one tumor region only.

The assay was immunoSEQ multiplex PCR, and TCRdb's table has in-frame clones only and misses some. The repertoire holds some 52,000 clones, with 86% as singletons. CDR1 and CDR2 (germline): ENHRY, SYGVKD. The length of the CDR3 is 19 residues. J gave up 4 bases and V 2 bases, and 19 bases lay outside the gene matches. The specimen comprised peripheral blood, sampled before any cancer treatment. The rearrangement uses TRBV10-3 and TRBJ1-2, with 7 bases lining up with TRBD1. This TCR was recovered from a male donor older than 55 with stage III squamous cell lung carcinoma. The CDR3 sequence: CAISEAEQGTPQYLYGYTF. The CDR3 region has the DNA TGTGCCATCAGTGAGGCGGAACAGGGGACTCCTCAATACCTCTATGGCTACACCTTC.